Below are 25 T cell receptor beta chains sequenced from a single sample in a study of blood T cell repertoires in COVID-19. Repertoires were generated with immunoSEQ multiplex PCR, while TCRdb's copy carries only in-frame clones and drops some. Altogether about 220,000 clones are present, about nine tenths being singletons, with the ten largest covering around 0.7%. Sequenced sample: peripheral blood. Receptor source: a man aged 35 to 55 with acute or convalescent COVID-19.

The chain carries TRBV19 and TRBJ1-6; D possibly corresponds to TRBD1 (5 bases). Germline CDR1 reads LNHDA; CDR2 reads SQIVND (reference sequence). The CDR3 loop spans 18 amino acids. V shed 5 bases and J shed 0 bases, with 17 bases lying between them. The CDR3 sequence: CASSPRGTSSSYNSPLHF. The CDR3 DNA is TGTGCCAGTAGTCCCCGGGGGACGTCTAGCTCCTATAATTCACCCCTCCACTTT.

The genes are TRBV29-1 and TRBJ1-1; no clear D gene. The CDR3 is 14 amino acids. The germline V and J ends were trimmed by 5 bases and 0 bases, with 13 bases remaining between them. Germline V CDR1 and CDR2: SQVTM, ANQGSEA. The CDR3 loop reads CSVSLGYLNTEAFF. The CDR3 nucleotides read TGCAGCGTTTCCCTCGGGTACCTGAACACTGAAGCTTTCTTT.

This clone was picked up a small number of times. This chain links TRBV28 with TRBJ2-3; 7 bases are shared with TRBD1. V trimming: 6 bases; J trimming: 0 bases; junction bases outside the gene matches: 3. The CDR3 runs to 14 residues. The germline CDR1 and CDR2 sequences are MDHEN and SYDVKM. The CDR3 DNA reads TGTGCCAGCAGGAAGGGACAGAGCACAGATACGCAGTATTTT. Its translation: CASRKGQSTDTQYF.

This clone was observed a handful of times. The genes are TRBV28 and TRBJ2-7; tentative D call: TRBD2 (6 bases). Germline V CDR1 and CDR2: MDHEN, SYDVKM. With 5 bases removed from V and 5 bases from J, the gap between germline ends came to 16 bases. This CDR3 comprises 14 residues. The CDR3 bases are TGTGCCAGCAGTCGCAATCCGGGACTTGACGAGCAGTACTTC. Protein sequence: CASSRNPGLDEQYF.

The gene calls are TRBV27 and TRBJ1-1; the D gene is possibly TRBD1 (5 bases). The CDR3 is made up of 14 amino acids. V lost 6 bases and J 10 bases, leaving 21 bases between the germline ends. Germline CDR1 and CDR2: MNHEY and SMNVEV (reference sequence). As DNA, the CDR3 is TGTGCCAGCAGGCTCCCGGGAGGGACGGGGGGAGCTTTCTTT. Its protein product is CASRLPGGTGGAFF.

Here the CDR3 reads CASSQGTGGGQAFF. The CDR3 region has the DNA TGCGCCAGCAGCCAAGGGACAGGGGGCGGTCAAGCTTTCTTT. V usage is TRBV5-1 and J usage is TRBJ1-1; TRBD1 matches 12 bases. The CDR3 loop spans 14 amino acids. Germline V gene lookup returns CDR1 SGHRS and CDR2 YFSETQ. J gave up 9 bases and V 4 bases, and 7 bases lay outside the gene matches.

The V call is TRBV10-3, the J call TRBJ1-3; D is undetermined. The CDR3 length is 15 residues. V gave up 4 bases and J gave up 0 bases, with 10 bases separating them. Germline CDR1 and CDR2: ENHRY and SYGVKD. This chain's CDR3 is CAISGGLSSGNTIYF. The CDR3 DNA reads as TGTGCCATCAGTGGAGGGCTTAGCTCTGGAAACACCATATATTTT.

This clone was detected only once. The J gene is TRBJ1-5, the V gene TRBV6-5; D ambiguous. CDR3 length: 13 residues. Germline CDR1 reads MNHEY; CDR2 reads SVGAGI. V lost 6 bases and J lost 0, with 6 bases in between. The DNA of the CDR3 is TGTGCCAGCAGGCTATATAGCAATCAGCCCCAGCATTTT. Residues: CASRLYSNQPQHF.

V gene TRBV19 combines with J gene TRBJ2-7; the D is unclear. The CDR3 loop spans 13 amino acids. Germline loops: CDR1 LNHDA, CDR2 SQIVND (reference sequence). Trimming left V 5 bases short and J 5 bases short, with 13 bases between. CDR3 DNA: TGTGCCAGTAGTCCCCGCAGTGCTGACGAGCAGTACTTC. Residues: CASSPRSADEQYF.

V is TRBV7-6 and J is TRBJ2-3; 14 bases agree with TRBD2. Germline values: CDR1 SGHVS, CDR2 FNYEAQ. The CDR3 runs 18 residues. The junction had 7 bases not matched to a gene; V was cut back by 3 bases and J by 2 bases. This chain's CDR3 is CASSFGWTSGGTTDTQYF. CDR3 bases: TGTGCCAGCAGCTTTGGGTGGACTAGCGGGGGGACCACAGATACGCAGTATTTT.

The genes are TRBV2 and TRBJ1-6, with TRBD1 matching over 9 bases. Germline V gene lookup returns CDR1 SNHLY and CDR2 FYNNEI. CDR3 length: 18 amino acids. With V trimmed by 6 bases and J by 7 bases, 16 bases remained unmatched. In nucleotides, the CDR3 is TGTGCCAGCAGAGGACCCCGGGACAGGGTTTTTATAAATTCACCCCTCCACTTT. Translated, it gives CASRGPRDRVFINSPLHF.

CDR3 nucleotides: TGTGCCAGCAGCGGCGGATATGGGGGACAATCAGCCTACGAGCAGTACTTC. Translation gives CASSGGYGGQSAYEQYF. V is TRBV7-9 and J is TRBJ2-7; D is perhaps TRBD1 (6 bases). From germline, CDR1 is SEHNR and CDR2 FQNEAQ (reference sequence). Trimming removed 5 bases from V and 2 bases from J, with 22 bases in between. CDR3 size: 17 residues.

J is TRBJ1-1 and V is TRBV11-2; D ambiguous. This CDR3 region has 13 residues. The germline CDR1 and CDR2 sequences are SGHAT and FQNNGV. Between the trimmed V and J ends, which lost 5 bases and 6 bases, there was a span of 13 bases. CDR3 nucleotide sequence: TGTGCCAGCAGCCCGGCAGGAAGGCCTGAAGCTTTCTTT. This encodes CASSPAGRPEAFF.

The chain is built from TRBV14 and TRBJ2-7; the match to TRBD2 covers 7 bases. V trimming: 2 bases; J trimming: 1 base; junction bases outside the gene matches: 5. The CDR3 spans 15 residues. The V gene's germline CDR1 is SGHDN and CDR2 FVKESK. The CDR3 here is CASSQWGGSSYEQYF. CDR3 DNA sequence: TGTGCCAGCAGCCAATGGGGCGGGAGTTCCTACGAGCAGTACTTC.

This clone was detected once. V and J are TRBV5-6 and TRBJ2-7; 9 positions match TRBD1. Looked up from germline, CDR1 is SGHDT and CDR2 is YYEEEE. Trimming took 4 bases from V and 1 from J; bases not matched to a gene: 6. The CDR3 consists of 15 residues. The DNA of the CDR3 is TGTGCCAGCAGCCGTGCCGGGACAGGGTCCTACGAGCAGTACTTC. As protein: CASSRAGTGSYEQYF. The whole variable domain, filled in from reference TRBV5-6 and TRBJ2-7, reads DAGVTQSPTHLIKTRGQQVTLRCSPKSGHDTVSWYQQALGQGPQFIFQYYEEEERQRGNFPDRFSGHQFPNYSSELNVNALLLGDSALYLCASSRAGTGSYEQYFGPGTRLTVT.

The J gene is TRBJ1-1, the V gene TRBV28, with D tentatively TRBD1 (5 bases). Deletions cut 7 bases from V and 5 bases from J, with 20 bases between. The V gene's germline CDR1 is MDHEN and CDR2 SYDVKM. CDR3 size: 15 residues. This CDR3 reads CASNGLERGGTEAFF. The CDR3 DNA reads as TGTGCCAGCAATGGACTAGAGAGGGGTGGGACTGAAGCTTTCTTT.

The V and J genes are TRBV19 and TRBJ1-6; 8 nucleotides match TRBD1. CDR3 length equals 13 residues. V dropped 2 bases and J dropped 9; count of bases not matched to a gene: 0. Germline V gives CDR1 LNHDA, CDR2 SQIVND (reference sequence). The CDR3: CASSITGGSPLHF. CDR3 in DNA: TGTGCCAGTAGTATAACAGGGGGTTCACCCCTCCACTTT.

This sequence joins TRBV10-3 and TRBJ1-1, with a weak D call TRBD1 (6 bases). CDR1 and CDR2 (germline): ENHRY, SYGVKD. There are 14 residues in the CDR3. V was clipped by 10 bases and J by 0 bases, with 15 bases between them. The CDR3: CATSPTGLNTEAFF. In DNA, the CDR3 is TGTGCCACCTCCCCGACAGGACTGAACACTGAAGCTTTCTTT.

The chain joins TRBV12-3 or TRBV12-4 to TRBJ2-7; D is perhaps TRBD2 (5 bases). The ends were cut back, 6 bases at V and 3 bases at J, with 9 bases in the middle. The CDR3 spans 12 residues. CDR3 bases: TGTGCCAGCAGCTCACTAGTCTACGAGCAGTACTTC. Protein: CASSSLVYEQYF.

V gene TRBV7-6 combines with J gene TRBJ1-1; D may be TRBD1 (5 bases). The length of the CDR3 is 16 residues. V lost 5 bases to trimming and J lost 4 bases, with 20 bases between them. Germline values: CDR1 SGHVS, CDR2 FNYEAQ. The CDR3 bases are TGTGCCAGCAGCCCACGCGGTCGGGGACTGAGCACTGAAGCTTTCTTT. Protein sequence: CASSPRGRGLSTEAFF.

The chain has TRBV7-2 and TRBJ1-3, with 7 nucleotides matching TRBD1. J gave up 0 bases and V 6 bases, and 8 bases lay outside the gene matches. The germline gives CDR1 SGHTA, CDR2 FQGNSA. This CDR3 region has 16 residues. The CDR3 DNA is TGTGCCAGCAGTGTAGGACAGGTGTCCTCTGGAAACACCATATATTTT. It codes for CASSVGQVSSGNTIYF.

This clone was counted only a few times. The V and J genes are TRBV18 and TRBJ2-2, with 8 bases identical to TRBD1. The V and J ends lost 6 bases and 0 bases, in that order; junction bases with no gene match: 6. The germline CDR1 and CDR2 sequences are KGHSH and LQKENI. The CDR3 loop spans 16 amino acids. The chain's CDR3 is CASSQRQGTNTGELFF. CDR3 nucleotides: TGTGCCAGCTCTCAGCGACAGGGGACGAACACCGGGGAGCTGTTTTTT.

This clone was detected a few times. The CDR3 DNA sequence: TGTGCCAGCAGCTTGTGGACAGCACACACTGAAGCTTTCTTT. Its protein is CASSLWTAHTEAFF. The rearrangement joins TRBV5-5 to TRBJ1-1; D is possibly TRBD1 (6 bases). The CDR3 is 14 amino acids. Trimming shortened V by 1 base and J by 3 bases, and 10 bases separated the two germline ends. CDR1 and CDR2 (germline): SGHKS, YYEKEE (reference sequence). Together with reference TRBV5-5 and TRBJ1-1, the CDR3 gives the full variable domain: DAGVTQSPTHLIKTRGQQVTLRCSPISGHKSVSWYQQVLGQGPQFIFQYYEKEERGRGNFPDRFSARQFPNYSSELNVNALLLGDSALYLCASSLWTAHTEAFFGQGTRLTVV.

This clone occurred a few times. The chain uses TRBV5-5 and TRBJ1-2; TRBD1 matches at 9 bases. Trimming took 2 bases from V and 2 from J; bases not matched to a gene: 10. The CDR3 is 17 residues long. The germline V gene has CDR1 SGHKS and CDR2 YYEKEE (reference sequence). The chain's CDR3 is CASSFEFVTGGNYGYTF. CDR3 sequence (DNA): TGTGCCAGCAGCTTCGAATTCGTGACAGGGGGAAACTATGGCTACACCTTC. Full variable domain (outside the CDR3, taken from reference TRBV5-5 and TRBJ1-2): DAGVTQSPTHLIKTRGQQVTLRCSPISGHKSVSWYQQVLGQGPQFIFQYYEKEERGRGNFPDRFSARQFPNYSSELNVNALLLGDSALYLCASSFEFVTGGNYGYTFGSGTRLTVV.

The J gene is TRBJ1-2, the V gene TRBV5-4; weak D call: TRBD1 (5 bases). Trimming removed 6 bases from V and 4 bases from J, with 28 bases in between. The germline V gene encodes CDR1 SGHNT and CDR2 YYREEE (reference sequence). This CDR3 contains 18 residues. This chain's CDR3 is CASTPGQEGSKALYGYTF. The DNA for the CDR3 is TGTGCCAGCACCCCCGGACAAGAAGGGTCGAAGGCCCTCTATGGCTACACCTTC.